This TCR beta chain was sequenced during a study of T cells in Graves' hyperthyroidism and ophthalmopathy. CDR3 length: 15 residues. Germline values: CDR1 SQVTM, CDR2 ANQGSEA. The ends lost 5 bases at V and 2 bases at J; junction bases unmatched: 9. Study findings and constraints: Most clonotypes that expanded in the thyroid above 0.001 also showed up in blood. By a 13 V-J model, ophthalmopathy was set apart from stable hyperthyroidism.

Clinical Activity Scores of at least 3, NOSPECS grades of at least 4 and durations under 3 months characterized ophthalmopathy patients. Pregnant or lactating patients were excluded, as were those with uncontrolled infection or other autoimmune disease. What was amplified from RNA transcripts were TCR beta CDR3 regions. HTBI primers drove first-round RT-PCR of the TCR CDR3. TCRdb redid the calling of the multiplex PCR reads with MiXCR, one entry per CDR3 protein. The sample consists of about 300,000 distinct CDR3 sequences, roughly 18% of them appearing once. This clonotype was observed a few times. Its antigen is not known.

The sequenced material came from blood. V usage is TRBV29-1 and J usage is TRBJ2-1; 7 bases fit TRBD2. The sequence came from a man aged 50 to 60 with Graves' ophthalmopathy. DNA of the CDR3: TGCAGCGTTAGTGCTGGCGGGAGCACCTACAATGAGCAGTTCTTC. Its protein is CSVSAGGSTYNEQFF.